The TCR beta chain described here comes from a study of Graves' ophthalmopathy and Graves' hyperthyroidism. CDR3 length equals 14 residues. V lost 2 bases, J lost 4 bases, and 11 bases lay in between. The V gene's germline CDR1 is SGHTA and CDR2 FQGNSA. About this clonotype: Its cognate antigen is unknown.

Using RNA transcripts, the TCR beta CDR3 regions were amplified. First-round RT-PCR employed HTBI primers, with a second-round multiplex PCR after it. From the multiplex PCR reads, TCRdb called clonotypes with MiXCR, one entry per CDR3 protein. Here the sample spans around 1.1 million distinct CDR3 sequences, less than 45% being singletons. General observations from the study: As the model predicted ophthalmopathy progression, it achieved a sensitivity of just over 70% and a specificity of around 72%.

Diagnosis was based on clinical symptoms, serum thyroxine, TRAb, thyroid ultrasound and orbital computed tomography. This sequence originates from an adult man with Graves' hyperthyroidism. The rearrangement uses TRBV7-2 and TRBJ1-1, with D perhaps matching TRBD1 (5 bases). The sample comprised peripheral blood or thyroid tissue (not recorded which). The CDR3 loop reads CASSLWGGGTEAFF. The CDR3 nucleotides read TGTGCCAGCAGCTTATGGGGCGGCGGCACTGAAGCTTTCTTT.